Listed here are 26 T cell receptor beta chains from one sample, sequenced in a study of response to subunit inactivated influenza vaccine. TCRdb re-called the RT-PCR reads with MiXCR, one entry per CDR3 protein. The sample contains approximately 500,000 distinct CDR3 sequences, 12% to 15% of which appear only once. Sequenced material: PBMCs from blood, taken about 13 days after vaccination. These receptors came from a man in his fifties who received an inactivated influenza vaccine.

This rearrangement joins TRBV12-3 or TRBV12-4 to TRBJ1-1; the D gene is possibly TRBD1 (5 bases). The CDR3 extends over 15 amino acids. Trimming pared 4 bases from V and 4 bases from J, leaving 16 bases between. CDR3 region: CASSYSPLGPTEAFF. In DNA form, the CDR3 reads TGTGCCAGCAGTTACTCCCCCCTGGGACCCACTGAAGCTTTCTTT.

The J gene is TRBJ2-7, the V gene TRBV5-1; tentatively, D is TRBD1 (5 bases). CDR3 length: 18 amino acids. Looked up from germline, CDR1 is SGHRS and CDR2 is YFSETQ. V dropped 5 bases and J dropped 3 bases, with 27 bases sitting between them. The CDR3 protein is CASSQGFLTPRSDYEQYF. The CDR3 DNA sequence: TGCGCCAGCAGTCAGGGTTTTCTTACGCCGAGGAGCGACTACGAGCAGTACTTC. Full variable domain (rest looked up from reference TRBV5-1 and TRBJ2-7): KAGVTQTPRYLIKTRGQQVTLSCSPISGHRSVSWYQQTPGQGLQFLFEYFSETQRNKGNFPGRFSGRQFSNSRSEMNVSTLELGDSALYLCASSQGFLTPRSDYEQYFGPGTRLTVT.

This clonotype came up a few times. The genes are TRBV15 and TRBJ2-1; TRBD2 aligns across 16 bases. The V gene's germline CDR1 is LNHNV and CDR2 YYDKDF (reference sequence). Unmatched junction bases numbered 15, after V lost 5 bases and J lost 5 bases. This CDR3 region has 20 residues. CDR3 region: CATSRQPGLAGGPKDNEQFF. Written as DNA, the CDR3 is TGTGCCACCAGCCGGCAACCGGGACTAGCGGGAGGGCCGAAAGACAATGAGCAGTTCTTC. The full variable domain, in which reference TRBV15 and TRBJ2-1 provide the parts outside the CDR3, is DAMVIQNPRYQVTQFGKPVTLSCSQTLNHNVMYWYQQKSSQAPKLLFHYYDKDFNNEADTPDNFQSRRPNTSFCFLDIRSPGLGDTAMYLCATSRQPGLAGGPKDNEQFFGPGTRLTVL.

This clonotype came up a few times. The V gene is TRBV2, the J gene TRBJ2-2, with D perhaps TRBD2 (6 bases). Germline V gene sequence: CDR1 SNHLY, CDR2 FYNNEI. V lost 7 bases and J 7 bases, leaving 13 bases between the germline ends. This CDR3 is 13 amino acids long. CDR3 sequence (DNA): TGTGCCAGCACGGCGGGATTGGGCGGGGAGCTGTTTTTT. It yields the protein CASTAGLGGELFF.

The rearrangement uses TRBV27 and TRBJ1-6; 7 positions match TRBD1. Trimming removed 5 bases from V and 4 bases from J; junction bases left unmatched: 8. The CDR3 runs 16 residues. Germline values: CDR1 MNHEY, CDR2 SMNVEV (reference sequence). The CDR3 nucleotides are TGTGCCAGCAGTCCGGGACAGAGCTTGTATAATTCACCCCTCCACTTT. The encoded protein is CASSPGQSLYNSPLHF.

The J gene is TRBJ2-7, the V gene TRBV10-3, with D possibly being TRBD1 (6 bases). This CDR3 contains 13 residues. Looked up from germline, CDR1 is ENHRY and CDR2 is SYGVKD. The V end lost 7 bases, the J end lost 4 bases, and 14 bases lay between the germline ends. The CDR3 protein is CAITRGEVYEQYF. The CDR3 DNA sequence: TGTGCCATCACCAGGGGAGAAGTTTACGAGCAGTACTTC.

This clonotype has only a few counts. This rearrangement joins TRBV12-3 or TRBV12-4 to TRBJ1-4, with D possibly matching TRBD1 (5 bases). The CDR3 loop spans 15 amino acids. V lost 2 bases and J 5 bases, leaving 12 bases between the germline ends. CDR3 sequence: CASSLNSGGNEKLFF. The DNA for the CDR3 is TGTGCCAGCAGTTTAAATTCGGGGGGGAATGAAAAACTGTTTTTT.

This clonotype was seen a few times. This sequence joins TRBV5-6 and TRBJ2-1, with TRBD1 as a possible D gene (6 bases). The V end was cut by 3 bases, the J end by 9 bases, with 25 bases between. The germline CDR1 and CDR2 sequences are SGHDT and YYEEEE. The CDR3 sequence is 17 residues long. The CDR3 region has the DNA TGTGCCAGCAGCTATAACCAGGGTTTCGGATGGGACATTGAGCAGTTCTTC. Translation: CASSYNQGFGWDIEQFF.

The table lists this clonotype with a few counts. The chain is built from TRBV12-3 or TRBV12-4 and TRBJ2-1, with TRBD1 matching 12 bases. J lost 4 bases, V lost 10 bases, and 17 bases had no gene match. The CDR3 contains 18 residues. CDR3 sequence reads: CATQVPGQGATSYNEQFF. CDR3 in DNA: TGTGCCACCCAAGTCCCGGGACAGGGGGCGACGAGTTACAATGAGCAGTTCTTC.

This clonotype was seen repeatedly, ten times or more. This chain uses TRBV3-1 with TRBJ2-1; TRBD2 matches 8 bases. The CDR3 is 18 amino acids. Losses at the gene ends were 1 base for V and 1 base for J; bases not matched to a gene: 9. CDR1 and CDR2 from the germline V gene are LGHDT and YNNKEL (reference sequence). The CDR3 region is CASSQAVTGTRSYNEQFF. The CDR3 DNA sequence: TGTGCCAGCAGCCAAGCGGTAACCGGGACTAGATCCTACAATGAGCAGTTCTTC.

The chain employs TRBV7-3 and TRBJ2-1; the D gene is possibly TRBD2 (6 bases). The V and J ends lost 0 bases and 5 bases respectively, with 8 bases between them. The CDR3 totals 14 residues. Per the germline V gene, CDR1 is SGHTA and CDR2 is FQGTGA. This chain's CDR3 is CASSLTRDDNEQFF. DNA for the CDR3: TGTGCCAGCAGCTTAACGCGGGACGACAATGAGCAGTTCTTC.

This clonotype was seen more than once but under ten times. The gene calls are TRBV7-2 and TRBJ2-1; D perhaps matches TRBD2 (5 bases). Trimming cost V 3 bases and J 8 bases, with 17 bases left between them. CDR1 and CDR2 from the germline V gene are SGHTA and FQGNSA. The CDR3 sequence is 15 residues long. CDR3 DNA: TGTGCCAGCAGCTTGCAGATTTCTAGCTATGATGAGCAGTTCTTC. Its translation: CASSLQISSYDEQFF.

This clonotype came up a few times. The chain employs TRBV9 and TRBJ2-1; the D gene could be TRBD1 or TRBD2 (5 bases each). Per germline, CDR1 SGDLS and CDR2 YYNGEE. The CDR3 totals 15 residues. The V and J ends lost 0 bases and 12 bases respectively, with 19 bases between them. CDR3 sequence: CASSVEVGTPYLQFF. CDR3 in DNA: TGTGCCAGCAGCGTAGAAGTTGGGACCCCCTACTTGCAGTTCTTC.

This clonotype was observed a few times. V is TRBV15 and J is TRBJ1-5; D uncertain. Trimming shortened V by 0 bases and J by 6 bases, and 12 bases separated the two germline ends. The CDR3 covers 15 residues. In germline, CDR1 is LNHNV, CDR2 YYDKDF (reference sequence). CDR3 DNA: TGTGCCACCAGCAGAGATAATGATTGGGTTCAGCCCCAGCATTTT. Its protein product is CATSRDNDWVQPQHF.

The chain uses TRBV4-1 and TRBJ2-1; D gene unclear. There are 13 residues in the CDR3. Looked up from germline, CDR1 is MGHRA and CDR2 is YSYEKL. Deletions cut 1 base from V and 9 bases from J, with 10 bases between. The CDR3 sequence: CASSQARVGEQFF. The CDR3 DNA sequence: TGCGCCAGCAGCCAAGCCCGGGTGGGTGAGCAGTTCTTC.

The V gene is TRBV6-1, the J gene TRBJ2-1; 7 bases are shared with TRBD2. The germline CDR1 and CDR2 sequences are MNHNS and SASEGT. CDR3 length equals 14 residues. The ends lost 5 bases at V and 9 bases at J; junction bases unmatched: 10. The CDR3 reads CASSRLAEGTEQFF. DNA of the CDR3: TGTGCCAGCAGTCGCCTAGCGGAGGGGACTGAGCAGTTCTTC.

This clonotype has only a few counts. The V gene is TRBV6-2 or TRBV6-3, the J gene TRBJ2-4; D unresolved. The germline gives CDR1 MNHEY, CDR2 SVGEGT. V was shortened by 7 bases and J by 0 bases, with 10 bases between the two germline ends. This CDR3 has 14 residues. The CDR3 DNA follows: TGTGCCAGCAATTCAGGCGTAGCCAAAAACATTCAGTACTTC. Translation: CASNSGVAKNIQYF.

CDR3 nucleotides: TGTGCCAGCAGCTTAAACGGGAGGGGAGGAGATACGCAGTATTTT. It encodes CASSLNGRGGDTQYF. The genes are TRBV7-3 and TRBJ2-3; 8 bases are shared with TRBD2. Trimming removed 1 base from V and 5 bases from J; junction bases left unmatched: 5. This CDR3 has 15 amino acids. Germline assignment: CDR1 SGHTA and CDR2 FQGTGA.

This clonotype was seen repeatedly, ten times or more. The chain links TRBV29-1 to TRBJ2-7; D may correspond to TRBD1 or TRBD2 (5 bases each). The germline V gene has CDR1 SQVTM and CDR2 ANQGSEA. V was pared by 4 bases and J by 2 bases, with 12 bases between. The CDR3 contains 13 residues. The CDR3 loop is CSVAAMGAYEQYF. DNA of the CDR3: TGCAGCGTTGCGGCCATGGGGGCCTACGAGCAGTACTTC.

The rearrangement uses TRBV6-2 or TRBV6-3 and TRBJ2-7; TRBD2 agrees at 10 bases. V lost 5 bases and J lost 4; bases outside the gene matches: 2. CDR3 length: 13 residues. CDR1 and CDR2 (germline): MNHEY, SVGEGT. CDR3 sequence (DNA): TGTGCCAGCAGTAGACTAGCGGGTTACGAGCAGTACTTC. Translation gives CASSRLAGYEQYF.

This clonotype showed up just a few times. This rearrangement joins TRBV7-6 to TRBJ1-6; the D is unclear. The CDR3 loop spans 13 amino acids. V gave up 3 bases and J gave up 6 bases, with 6 bases separating them. Germline CDR1 is SGHVS and CDR2 is FNYEAQ. CDR3 nucleotides: TGTGCCAGCAGCTTGGGTACTAATTCACCCCTCCACTTT. Encoded protein: CASSLGTNSPLHF.

This clonotype showed up just a few times. The rearrangement links TRBV6-2 or TRBV6-3 to TRBJ2-1; 11 positions match TRBD2. V dropped 7 bases and J dropped 2; count of bases not matched to a gene: 4. Germline values: CDR1 MNHEY, CDR2 SVGEGT. The CDR3 loop spans 15 amino acids. The CDR3 nucleotides read TGTGCCAGCAATGTAGCGGGAGGGCCCTACAATGAGCAGTTCTTC. Translation gives CASNVAGGPYNEQFF.

This clonotype was seen at least ten times. The DNA of the CDR3 is TGCAGTGCCGCCCCTAGCGGGAGCTACAATGAGCAGTTCTTC. This encodes CSAAPSGSYNEQFF. The chain joins TRBV20-1 to TRBJ2-1, with 10 nucleotides matching TRBD2. The trim removed 6 bases at V and 3 bases at J, leaving 5 bases unmatched. The germline V gene has CDR1 DFQATT and CDR2 SNEGSKA (reference sequence). This CDR3 has 14 amino acids.

V and J are TRBV7-2 and TRBJ1-1, with D unclear. The CDR3 spans 14 residues. Deletions cut 0 bases from V and 1 base from J, with 6 bases between. From germline, CDR1 is SGHTA and CDR2 FQGNSA. The CDR3 DNA is TGTGCCAGCAGCTTAGCCCAGACGAACACTGAAGCTTTCTTT. It encodes CASSLAQTNTEAFF.

This chain joins TRBV5-5 and TRBJ1-1; D gene uncertain. The V end lost 4 bases, the J end lost 4 bases, and 14 bases lay between the germline ends. The CDR3 is 14 amino acids. Germline CDR1 and CDR2: SGHKS and YYEKEE (reference sequence). The CDR3 reads CASSPDPTGTEAFF. In DNA form, the CDR3 reads TGTGCCAGCAGCCCAGACCCCACTGGCACTGAAGCTTTCTTT.

This clonotype was observed at least ten times. This chain links TRBV10-3 with TRBJ1-3; 8 nucleotides line up with TRBD1. The CDR3 is 15 residues long. V dropped 7 bases and J dropped 0; count of bases not matched to a gene: 5. CDR1 and CDR2 from the germline V gene are ENHRY and SYGVKD. Written as DNA, the CDR3 is TGTGCCATCATGGCAGGGGGCCTCTCTGGAAACACCATATATTTT. This encodes CAIMAGGLSGNTIYF.